Detailed here is one T cell receptor (beta chain). Profiled with immunoSEQ multiplex PCR; TCRdb holds only in-frame clones, not every one. This sample has hundreds of thousands of clones, with around 90% found just once. This specimen belongs to a study of Ad26.COV2.S vaccination and SARS-CoV-2 variants. Study background: Donor had been placed in the Ad26.COV2.S arm of the COV1001 trial.

The CDR3 runs to 14 residues. V was trimmed by 3 bases and J by 3 bases, leaving 9 bases between them. Germline assignment: CDR1 SNHLY and CDR2 FYNNEI. Stated treatment: over 15 received Ad26.COV2.S at low or high dose, single or two shots; several received placebo; per-sample allocation not given. Day 63 after the first injection of vaccine or placebo was the sampling time. V is TRBV2 and J is TRBJ1-5; D uncertain. The source was peripheral blood, collected in a trial of Ad26.COV2.S vaccine versus placebo. The TCR sequence derives from a person between 18 and 59 years old who received the Ad26.COV2.S COVID-19 vaccine or a placebo. The CDR3 sequence: CASSEAGYNQPQHF. The CDR3 DNA reads as TGTGCCAGCAGTGAGGCAGGATACAATCAGCCCCAGCATTTT.